The clone carrying this TCR beta chain was seen ten or more times. TCR beta CDR3 regions were amplified from RNA transcripts. First-round RT-PCR with HTBI primers amplified the TCR CDR3 region. Via MiXCR, TCRdb re-called the multiplex PCR reads, giving one row per CDR3 protein. Of 480,000 or so distinct CDR3 sequences in the sample, around 43% were seen once. The CDR3 consists of 13 residues. Trimming pared 3 bases from V and 7 bases from J, leaving 7 bases between. Germline-derived CDR1 and CDR2 are LNHNV and YYDKDF (reference sequence). This specimen belongs to a study of T cells in Graves' hyperthyroidism and ophthalmopathy.

The chain joins TRBV15 to TRBJ1-6; no clear D gene. The TCR sequence derives from an adult woman with Graves' disease, either hyperthyroidism or ophthalmopathy (not recorded which). Sequencing was carried out using peripheral blood or thyroid tissue (not recorded which). The CDR3 DNA sequence: TGTGCCACCAGCAGCTTACCCAATTCACCCCTCCACTTT. Its translation: CATSSLPNSPLHF.